This T cell receptor (beta chain) appears in the sequencing data of a study of CD8+CD57+ T cells in acquired aplastic anemia. Template material for TCR beta VDJ and CDR3 profiling consisted of genomic DNA. MiXCR, applied by TCRdb to the reads, yields one record per CDR3 protein. The table includes some 210,000 distinct CDR3 sequences, approximately 57% detected once. The CDR3 is 15 residues long. V gave up 1 base and J gave up 4 bases, with 13 bases separating them. Germline-derived CDR1 and CDR2 are MNHEY and SVGEGT. The chain recombines TRBV6-2 or TRBV6-3 with TRBJ2-5, with TRBD1 as a possible D gene (6 bases). The sequencing sample was made of sorted CD4+, CD8+, or CD8+CD57+ T cells (not recorded which) from PBMCs. This clonotype originated in a human donor in good health. This CDR3 reads CASSYLGPGAETQYF. CDR3 DNA sequence: TGTGCCAGCAGTTACTTGGGACCAGGGGCAGAGACCCAGTACTTC.